The next 26 T cell receptor beta chains were all read from a single sample in a study of shared clonotypes between healthy human individuals. Some clones are missing from TCRdb's copy, which holds only in-frame ones; the method was immunoSEQ multiplex PCR. Of some 2.4 million clones listed, 80% to 95% were seen once; the top ten hold about 0.38%. The sequencing sample was made of naive CD4+ T cells from PBMCs. Subset defined: CD45RA+ positively selected. The receptors stem from a man younger than 35 in good health. Some clones in this sample may be carry-over from other donors' samples.

The chain carries TRBV4-1 and TRBJ1-2; D uncertain. The CDR3 is 13 residues long. Per germline, CDR1 MGHRA and CDR2 YSYEKL. V lost 0 bases to trimming and J lost 13 bases, with 15 bases between them. DNA of the CDR3: TGCGCCAGCAGCCAAGATCGATATACCGCTCCCACCTTC. Encoded protein: CASSQDRYTAPTF.

The chain joins TRBV7-9 to TRBJ2-5; no clear D. Between the trimmed V and J ends, which lost 3 bases and 2 bases, there was a span of 4 bases. Germline CDR1 is SEHNR and CDR2 is FQNEAQ (reference sequence). This CDR3 is 12 amino acids long. CDR3 nucleotide sequence: TGTGCCAGCAGCTTCGGTCAAGAGACCCAGTACTTC. Translated: CASSFGQETQYF.

The chain combines TRBV7-9 with TRBJ2-7; tentatively, D is TRBD1 or TRBD2 (6 bases each). The germline CDR1 and CDR2 sequences are SEHNR and FQNEAQ (reference sequence). The CDR3 sequence is 14 residues long. Trimming left V 4 bases short and J 3 bases short, with 13 bases between. CDR3 loop: CASSSTRGDYEQYF. The CDR3 DNA reads TGTGCCAGCAGCTCGACTAGGGGGGACTACGAGCAGTACTTC.

This chain joins TRBV6-1 and TRBJ1-5; tentative D call: TRBD1 (5 bases). The CDR3 totals 15 residues. The V end was cut by 8 bases, the J end by 0 bases, with 14 bases between. Per the germline V gene, CDR1 is MNHNS and CDR2 is SASEGT. The CDR3 region has the DNA TGTGCCAGCGGGGGAGCCCCATATAGCAATCAGCCCCAGCATTTT. It codes for CASGGAPYSNQPQHF.

The gene calls are TRBV5-1 and TRBJ2-7, with TRBD1 matching 8 bases. Trimming removed 0 bases from V and 5 bases from J; junction bases left unmatched: 7. The CDR3 length is 15 residues. Germline V gene lookup returns CDR1 SGHRS and CDR2 YFSETQ. DNA of the CDR3: TGCGCCAGCAGCTTGGAGGGGCCAGGGGGCGACGAGCAGTACTTC. Its protein is CASSLEGPGGDEQYF.

The CDR3 DNA reads TGTGCCAGCAGTGGGGAAACCAGGAGGACCACAGACTATGGCTACACCTTC. It yields the protein CASSGETRRTTDYGYTF. The rearrangement uses TRBV2 and TRBJ1-2; D is uncertain. The length of the CDR3 is 17 residues. The V and J ends lost 4 bases and 3 bases respectively, with 21 bases between them. Germline CDR1 reads SNHLY; CDR2 reads FYNNEI.

This chain joins TRBV5-1 and TRBJ1-2; 7 nucleotides line up with TRBD1. The CDR3 runs to 14 residues. CDR1 and CDR2 (germline): SGHRS, YFSETQ. The J segment lost 8 bases and the V segment lost 0 bases, leaving 7 bases of the junction unmatched. This CDR3 reads CASSLGLSGQGYTF. CDR3 DNA sequence: TGCGCCAGCAGCTTGGGGTTATCGGGACAGGGCTACACCTTC.

V is TRBV18 and J is TRBJ2-1; 8 bases agree with TRBD1. Germline V gives CDR1 KGHSH, CDR2 LQKENI. The V and J ends lost 0 bases and 2 bases, in that order; junction bases with no gene match: 0. The CDR3 is 15 amino acids. The CDR3: CASSPPGQAYNEQFF. CDR3 bases: TGTGCCAGCTCACCACCGGGACAGGCCTACAATGAGCAGTTCTTC. The whole variable domain, remainder taken from reference TRBV18 and TRBJ2-1, is NAGVMQNPRHLVRRRGQEARLRCSPMKGHSHVYWYRQLPEEGLKFMVYLQKENIIDESGMPKERFSAEFPKEGPSILRIQQVVRGDSAAYFCASSPPGQAYNEQFFGPGTRLTVL.

The rearrangement joins TRBV11-3 to TRBJ2-3, with D maybe TRBD2 (5 bases). V dropped 3 bases and J dropped 5 bases, with 9 bases sitting between them. This CDR3 has 13 residues. Germline CDR1 is SGHNT and CDR2 is YENEEA. The CDR3 sequence: CASSFDYRDTQYF. CDR3 sequence (DNA): TGTGCCAGCAGCTTTGACTATAGAGATACGCAGTATTTT.

V gene TRBV6-5 combines with J gene TRBJ2-7; D could derive from TRBD1 or TRBD2 (5 bases each). The CDR3 covers 15 residues. V lost 0 bases to trimming and J lost 5 bases, with 14 bases between them. The germline CDR1 and CDR2 sequences are MNHEY and SVGAGI. The CDR3 loop reads CASSYSGVQLDEQYF. The CDR3 nucleotides read TGTGCCAGCAGTTACTCGGGGGTTCAGCTAGACGAGCAGTACTTC.

The rearrangement uses TRBV5-1 and TRBJ1-1; 8 bases match TRBD1. The V and J ends lost 0 bases and 7 bases, in that order; junction bases with no gene match: 8. The V gene's germline CDR1 is SGHRS and CDR2 YFSETQ. This CDR3 spans 15 amino acids. CDR3: CASSLGRTGPVEAFF. In DNA form, the CDR3 reads TGCGCCAGCAGCTTGGGGCGGACAGGGCCTGTTGAAGCTTTCTTT.

V gene TRBV6-6 combines with J gene TRBJ2-1, with D possibly being TRBD1 or TRBD2 (6 bases each). Trimming shortened V by 10 bases and J by 3 bases, and 13 bases separated the two germline ends. Germline-derived CDR1 and CDR2 are MNHNY and SVGAGI (reference sequence). There are 13 residues in the CDR3. The CDR3 nucleotides are TGTGCCACCCAGAGGGGGGACTACAATGAGCAGTTCTTC. It is translated as CATQRGDYNEQFF.

This chain joins TRBV2 and TRBJ1-4; D possibly corresponds to TRBD1 (5 bases). Trimming removed 8 bases from V and 4 bases from J, with 8 bases in between. The germline V gene has CDR1 SNHLY and CDR2 FYNNEI. This CDR3 has 12 amino acids. CDR3 protein: CASARGNEKLFF. The CDR3 nucleotides read TGTGCCAGCGCGAGGGGTAATGAAAAACTGTTTTTT.

The V and J genes are TRBV4-2 and TRBJ1-1; D is uncertain. Germline values: CDR1 LGHNA, CDR2 YNFKEQ. Trimming left V 4 bases short and J 4 bases short, with 16 bases between. The length of the CDR3 is 15 residues. CDR3: CASSPSRDRGTEAFF. The CDR3 nucleotides read TGTGCCAGCAGCCCCAGCCGGGATCGCGGCACTGAAGCTTTCTTT.

The J gene is TRBJ2-4, the V gene TRBV5-1, with D uncertain. Trimming pared 0 bases from V and 5 bases from J, leaving 12 bases between. The CDR3 is 15 amino acids. The germline V gene has CDR1 SGHRS and CDR2 YFSETQ. The CDR3 DNA reads TGCGCCAGCAGCTTGGCCGCCGGTAGAGAAAACATTCAGTACTTC. It is translated as CASSLAAGRENIQYF.

This sequence joins TRBV5-1 and TRBJ2-1; TRBD2 matches 11 bases. With 0 bases clipped from V and 12 bases from J, the junction kept 14 bases outside the gene matches. The CDR3 runs to 17 residues. Germline V gene lookup returns CDR1 SGHRS and CDR2 YFSETQ. CDR3 DNA sequence: TGCGCCAGCAGCTTGGATCAACTAGCGGGAGCAGTGGGAGGGCAGTTCTTC. It specifies CASSLDQLAGAVGGQFF.

This chain links TRBV19 with TRBJ1-2, with D maybe TRBD1 (5 bases). The CDR3 totals 13 residues. The ends were cut back, 4 bases at V and 8 bases at J, with 14 bases in the middle. In germline, CDR1 is LNHDA, CDR2 SQIVND (reference sequence). CDR3 DNA sequence: TGTGCCAGTAGTAGGGCAGGGTATGGCGGCTACACCTTC. Protein: CASSRAGYGGYTF.

The V gene is TRBV28, the J gene TRBJ1-1; 8 nucleotides line up with TRBD1. Germline trimming cut 4 bases from V and 3 bases from J; bases unmatched to any gene: 4. This CDR3 has 14 residues. The germline V gene encodes CDR1 MDHEN and CDR2 SYDVKM. CDR3 sequence reads: CASSSQTGDTEAFF. The CDR3 bases are TGTGCCAGCAGTTCCCAGACAGGGGACACTGAAGCTTTCTTT.

This chain uses TRBV2 with TRBJ2-5, with D perhaps matching TRBD1 (6 bases). This CDR3 region has 15 residues. The V gene lost 5 bases and the J gene lost 2 bases, with 15 bases spanning the gap. The germline CDR1 and CDR2 sequences are SNHLY and FYNNEI. The CDR3 spells CASSPHGTSQETQYF. For the CDR3, the DNA is TGTGCCAGCAGTCCTCACGGGACATCTCAAGAGACCCAGTACTTC.

V gene TRBV9 combines with J gene TRBJ2-7; D remains unclear. Germline V gene lookup returns CDR1 SGDLS and CDR2 YYNGEE. The CDR3 sequence is 14 residues long. V shed 0 bases and J shed 2 bases, with 9 bases lying between them. This chain's CDR3 is CASSVAQFPYEQYF. The CDR3, as DNA: TGTGCCAGCAGCGTAGCACAATTCCCCTACGAGCAGTACTTC.

The CDR3 spells CASSFNVGTEAFF. In nucleotides, the CDR3 is TGTGCCAGCAGCTTTAATGTAGGCACTGAAGCTTTCTTT. The chain combines TRBV7-9 with TRBJ1-1; D gene uncertain. With 3 bases removed from V and 4 bases from J, the gap between germline ends came to 9 bases. Germline V CDR1 and CDR2: SEHNR, FQNEAQ (reference sequence). The CDR3 loop spans 13 amino acids.

V is TRBV7-9 and J is TRBJ1-5, with D possibly being TRBD1 (5 bases). Looked up from germline, CDR1 is SEHNR and CDR2 is FQNEAQ (reference sequence). The CDR3 is 16 residues long. Trimming removed 3 bases at V and 9 bases at J, with 21 bases between. The CDR3 sequence: CASSFVRGSRESPQHF. The CDR3 DNA follows: TGTGCCAGCAGCTTCGTGAGGGGCTCACGGGAATCGCCCCAGCATTTT.

The chain employs TRBV5-1 and TRBJ1-1, with TRBD1 matching over 9 bases. The CDR3 is 16 amino acids. In germline, CDR1 is SGHRS, CDR2 YFSETQ. J was trimmed by 5 bases and V by 4 bases; bases with no gene match: 12. Here the CDR3 DNA reads TGCGCCAGCAGCCCAAGCCCTCAGGACAGGGGAACTGAAGCTTTCTTT. Encoded protein: CASSPSPQDRGTEAFF.

The V call is TRBV27, the J call TRBJ1-2; D is undetermined. This CDR3 comprises 16 residues. The V end lost 6 bases, the J end lost 3 bases, and 20 bases lay between the germline ends. The germline CDR1 and CDR2 sequences are MNHEY and SMNVEV (reference sequence). This CDR3 is CASRIDGGMGYYGYTF. CDR3 sequence (DNA): TGTGCCAGCAGGATTGACGGTGGGATGGGATACTATGGCTACACCTTC.

This clone showed up just once. This chain uses TRBV5-4 with TRBJ2-2, with D tentatively TRBD2 (6 bases). Germline loops: CDR1 SGHNT, CDR2 YYREEE (reference sequence). The CDR3 length is 16 residues. V was pared by 5 bases and J by 6 bases, with 20 bases between. In DNA, the CDR3 is TGTGCCAGCAGACTGTCCCCCGGGAGTAGGTCCGGGGAGCTGTTTTTT. This encodes CASRLSPGSRSGELFF.

The J gene is TRBJ2-1, the V gene TRBV6-6; 7 bases agree with TRBD1. The CDR3 sequence is 14 residues long. Unmatched junction bases numbered 10, after V lost 6 bases and J lost 8 bases. Germline-derived CDR1 and CDR2 are MNHNY and SVGAGI (reference sequence). This CDR3 is CASSKGARGDEQFF. The CDR3 bases are TGTGCCAGCAGCAAGGGGGCTCGGGGCGATGAGCAGTTCTTC.